This T cell receptor beta chain originates from a study of T-cell reconstitution after alpha-beta-depleted transplantation in children. With regard to this clonotype: The antigen remains unidentified. This may be a read error: a much more frequent sequence differs by one nucleotide.

Unique molecular identifiers were incorporated into the prepared TCRbeta library. TCRdb processed the PCR reads anew with MiXCR; each CDR3 protein has one entry. The data contain roughly 300,000 distinct CDR3 sequences, approximately 10% of them seen just once; the ten biggest clones take up roughly a quarter. Study-wide results and limits: A year had passed since transplant, and T-cell counts and diversity by then came mostly from newly produced T cells.

Germline loops: CDR1 SGHRS, CDR2 YFSETQ. Trimming removed 4 bases at V and 3 bases at J, with 17 bases between. The CDR3 has 15 residues. The chain employs TRBV5-1 and TRBJ2-7; perhaps TRBD2 as D (7 bases). The material was peripheral blood, obtained 180 days after TCRalphabeta/CD19-depleted stem cell transplant. The clonotype originates from a male patient between 2 and 10 years old who had a stem cell transplant for chronic granulomatous disease, so the T cells may come from the graft donor. The DNA for the CDR3 is TGCGCCAGCAGCCACGGGGGCCTAGCGGTCTACGAGCAGTACTTC. Amino acid sequence: CASSHGGLAVYEQYF.